This TCR beta chain comes out of a study of T cell repertoires in cytomegalovirus infection. Study-level findings and limits: Identification of carriers of CMV plus the relevant HLA was achieved through cumulative public TCR beta family frequency.

The CDR3 contains 12 residues. The V segment lost 5 bases and the J segment 15 bases; nucleotides outside the gene matches: 10. CDR1 is MNHEY and CDR2 is SMNVEV in the germline V gene (reference sequence). This clonotype was seen more than once but under ten times. Its target is unknown. TCRdb passed the reads through MiXCR, listing each CDR3 protein once. The sample holds about 360,000 distinct CDR3 sequences, around 18% seen once. Sequencing was performed on PBMCs. The rearrangement links TRBV27 to TRBJ2-4, with 7 bases lining up with TRBD2. This receptor was taken from a human donor in good health (CMV status not recorded). Some clones in this sample may be carry-over from other donors' samples. CDR3 DNA sequence: TGTGCCAGCAGTCCCAATCTCCTAGCGGTGTACTTC. It specifies CASSPNLLAVYF.